The clone carrying this T cell receptor (beta chain) was detected ten times or more. The target antigen is unknown. These data are taken from a study of Graves' ophthalmopathy and Graves' hyperthyroidism. Study-level findings and limits: Blood also harbored most expanded thyroid clonotypes above 0.001 frequency.

As the template, RNA transcripts were used to amplify TCR beta CDR3 regions. The workflow started with a first-round RT-PCR run with HTBI primers and then moved on to a second-round multiplex PCR. TCRdb analysed the multiplex PCR reads with MiXCR anew, one entry per CDR3 protein. The sample yields about 480,000 distinct CDR3 sequences, over 13% seen once. The CDR3 extends over 15 amino acids. V shed 4 bases and J 9 bases; nucleotides not matched to a gene: 9. CDR1 MNHEY and CDR2 SVGAGI come from the germline V gene. Sequencing input: blood. V gene TRBV6-5 combines with J gene TRBJ2-7; 13 nucleotides match TRBD2. The sequence was obtained from a woman in her twenties or thirties with Graves' ophthalmopathy. Here the CDR3 reads CASSSLAGGPIGQYF. The CDR3 nucleotides are TGTGCCAGCAGTTCACTAGCGGGAGGGCCGATAGGGCAGTACTTC.